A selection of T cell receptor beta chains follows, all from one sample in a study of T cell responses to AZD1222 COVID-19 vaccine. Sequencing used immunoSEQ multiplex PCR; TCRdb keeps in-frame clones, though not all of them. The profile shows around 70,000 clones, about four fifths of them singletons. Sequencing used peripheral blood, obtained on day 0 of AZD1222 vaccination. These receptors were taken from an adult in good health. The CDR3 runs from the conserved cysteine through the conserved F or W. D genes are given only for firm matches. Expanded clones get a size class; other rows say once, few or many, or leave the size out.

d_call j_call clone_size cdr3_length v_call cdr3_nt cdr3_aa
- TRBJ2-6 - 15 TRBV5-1 TGCGCCAGCAGCTTGGATGGGACTGGGGCCAACGTCCTGACTTTC CASSLDGTGANVLTF
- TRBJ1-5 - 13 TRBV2 TGTGCCAGCAGTGACATATATGAGCAGCCCCAGCATTTT CASSDIYEQPQHF
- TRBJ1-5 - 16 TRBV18 TGTGCCAGCTCACCACCCGGGACGGGAAGCAATCAGCCCCAGCATTTT CASSPPGTGSNQPQHF
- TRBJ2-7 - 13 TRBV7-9 TGTGCCAGCAGGTCCGGGGAAAGCTACGAGCAGTACTTC CASRSGESYEQYF
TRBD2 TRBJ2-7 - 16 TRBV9 TGTGCCAGCAGCGTAGCGGGCGGGGGGAGTTCGTACGAGCAGTACTTC CASSVAGGGSSYEQYF
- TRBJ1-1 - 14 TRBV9 TGTGCCAGCAGCCGCGGGGGCCTCAGCACTGAAGCTTTCTTT CASSRGGLSTEAFF
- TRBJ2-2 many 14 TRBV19 TGTGCCAGTAGTCCTGGAGGCAGGCCCGGGGAGCTGTTTTTT CASSPGGRPGELFF
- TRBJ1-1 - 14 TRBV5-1 TGCGCCAGCAGCTTCGATCAGGGTCGACCTGAAGCTTTCTTT CASSFDQGRPEAFF
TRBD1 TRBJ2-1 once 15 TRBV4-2 TGTGCCAGCAGCCGGAACAGGGGGCCTTACAATGAGCAGTTCTTC CASSRNRGPYNEQFF
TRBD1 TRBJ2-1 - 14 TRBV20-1 TGCAGTGCTAGTTCGGGACAGGGTGTCAATGAGCAGTTCTTC CSASSGQGVNEQFF
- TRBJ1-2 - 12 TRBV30 TGTGCCTGGAGTGTACCCGTCGGTGGCTACACCTTC CAWSVPVGGYTF
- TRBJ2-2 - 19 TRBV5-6 TGTGCCAGCAGCTTGGGACAGGCACCTTTTTCTTTGATCACCGGGGAGCTGTTTTTT CASSLGQAPFSLITGELFF
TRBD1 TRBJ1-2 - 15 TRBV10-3 TGTGCCATCACTTCATACGGACAGGGTTTAGGTGGCTACACCTTC CAITSYGQGLGGYTF
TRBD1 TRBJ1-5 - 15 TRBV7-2 TGTGCCAGCAGCTTAGGAGGACAGGGAGGTCAGCCCCAGCATTTT CASSLGGQGGQPQHF
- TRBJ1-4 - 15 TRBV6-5 TGTGCCAGCACCGCTCAGGAGGCAACTAATGAAAAACTGTTTTTT CASTAQEATNEKLFF
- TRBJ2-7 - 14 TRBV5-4 TGTGCCAGCAGAAACCACAGGGATTCCTACGAGCAGTACTTC CASRNHRDSYEQYF
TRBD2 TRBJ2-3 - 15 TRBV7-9 TGTGCCAGCGGCTCAACTAGCGGAAGCACAGATACGCAGTATTTT CASGSTSGSTDTQYF
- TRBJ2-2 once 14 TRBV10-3 TGTGCCACTAGGGGGAGCGGGAACACCGGGGAGCTGTTTTTT CATRGSGNTGELFF
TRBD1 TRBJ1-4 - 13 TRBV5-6 TGTGCCAGCAGGGGACAGCTAAATGAAAAACTGTTTTTT CASRGQLNEKLFF
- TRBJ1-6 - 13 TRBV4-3 TGCGCCAGCAGCCAAGATTGGGATTCACCCCTCCACTTT CASSQDWDSPLHF
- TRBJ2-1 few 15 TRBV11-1 TGTGCCAGCAGCCCTGACTGGGTACCTAACAATGAGCAGTTCTTC CASSPDWVPNNEQFF
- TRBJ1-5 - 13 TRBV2 TGTGCCAGCAGCAAGGAGGCTGGCGGGCCCCAGCATTTT CASSKEAGGPQHF
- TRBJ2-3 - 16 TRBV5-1 TGCGCCAGCAGCTCCCTTAGTCGAGGTAGCACAGATACGCAGTATTTT CASSSLSRGSTDTQYF
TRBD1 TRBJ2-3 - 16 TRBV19 TGTGCCAGTAGTGGGGACAGCCACCCTAGCACAGATACGCAGTATTTT CASSGDSHPSTDTQYF
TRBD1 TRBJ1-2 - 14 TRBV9 TGTGCCAGCAGCGAGGGGGGACAGCCCTATGGCTACACCTTC CASSEGGQPYGYTF
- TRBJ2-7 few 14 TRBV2 TGTGCCAGCAGTGAACTTACGTTCTCAGGCGAGCAGTACTTC CASSELTFSGEQYF
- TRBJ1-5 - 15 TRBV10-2 TGCGCCAGCAGGGAGTCTACAACCGGCAATCAGCCCCAGCATTTT CASRESTTGNQPQHF
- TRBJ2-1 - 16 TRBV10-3 TGTGCCATCAGGGACCCAGGACCGAGCTCCTACAATGAGCAGTTCTTC CAIRDPGPSSYNEQFF